One sample yielded the 31 T cell receptor beta chains listed below, sequenced in a study of shared clonotypes between healthy human individuals. TCRdb's table, derived via immunoSEQ multiplex PCR, lists solely in-frame clones and lacks some. The table has roughly 600,000 clones, roughly 98% seen once. Terminally differentiated effector memory CD45RA+ cells were excluded by CCR7 positive selection of CD45RO-negative cells. What was sequenced was naive CD8+ T cells sorted from blood. The receptors were gathered from a man aged 25-45 years in good health.

The rearrangement links TRBV7-6 to TRBJ2-3; 7 bases align to TRBD1. The length of the CDR3 is 14 residues. CDR1 is SGHVS, CDR2 FNYEAQ, per germline. The junction had 4 bases not matched to a gene; V was cut back by 2 bases and J by 5 bases. For the CDR3, the DNA is TGTGCCAGCAGCTTATCTCAGGGGGTAGATACGCAGTATTTT. It translates to CASSLSQGVDTQYF.

The chain uses TRBV28 and TRBJ2-7; D is possibly TRBD1 (6 bases). Germline values: CDR1 MDHEN, CDR2 SYDVKM. This CDR3 has 13 residues. Between the trimmed V and J ends, which lost 6 bases and 3 bases, there was a span of 12 bases. CDR3 nucleotide sequence: TGTGCCAGCAGCCCGGACAGCTTCTACGAGCAGTACTTC. This gives the protein CASSPDSFYEQYF.

With regard to this clone: The sample has other DNA sequences that encode this CDR3 too. The chain joins TRBV7-9 to TRBJ2-7; D tentatively fits TRBD1 or TRBD2 (5 bases each). V was shortened by 0 bases and J by 2 bases, with 8 bases between the two germline ends. Germline CDR1 and CDR2: SEHNR and FQNEAQ (reference sequence). The CDR3 totals 14 residues. The CDR3 bases are TGTGCCAGCAGCTTAGCGGGGGTTGCCTACGAGCAGTACTTC. It specifies CASSLAGVAYEQYF.

To note about this clone: Within the sample, other DNA sequences also encode this same CDR3. V is TRBV27 and J is TRBJ2-7; D is ambiguous. The CDR3 is made up of 15 amino acids. Germline V lookup: CDR1 MNHEY, CDR2 SMNVEV (reference sequence). V was clipped by 0 bases and J by 0 bases, with 9 bases between them. The CDR3 bases are TGTGCCAGCAGTTTATCGGACGGGTTCTCCTACGAGCAGTACTTC. Translation: CASSLSDGFSYEQYF.

The CDR3 protein is CASTHGGYEQYF. The CDR3 DNA is TGTGCCAGCACCCATGGGGGGTACGAGCAGTACTTC. This chain uses TRBV11-2 with TRBJ2-7; D perhaps matches TRBD2 (6 bases). Germline CDR1 and CDR2: SGHAT and FQNNGV. The CDR3 spans 12 residues. Trimming removed 7 bases from V and 4 bases from J, with 11 bases in between.

The genes are TRBV28 and TRBJ2-2; 11 positions agree with TRBD2. The V and J ends lost 2 bases and 7 bases, in that order; junction bases with no gene match: 3. The CDR3 covers 15 residues. CDR1 MDHEN and CDR2 SYDVKM come from the germline V gene. The CDR3 loop reads CASSLDLAGGGELFF. The CDR3 DNA is TGTGCCAGCAGTTTAGATCTAGCGGGAGGCGGGGAGCTGTTTTTT. The variable domain in full, with the rest retrieved from reference TRBV28 and TRBJ2-2, is DVKVTQSSRYLVKRTGEKVFLECVQDMDHENMFWYRQDPGLGLRLIYFSYDVKMKEKGDIPEGYSVSREKKERFSLILESASTNQTSMYLCASSLDLAGGGELFFGEGSRLTVL.

The chain employs TRBV5-4 and TRBJ2-7; D is undetermined. V was trimmed by 1 base and J by 5 bases, leaving 4 bases between them. The CDR3 runs to 11 residues. Germline CDR1 reads SGHNT; CDR2 reads YYREEE (reference sequence). In nucleotides, the CDR3 is TGTGCCAGCAGCTTGAATCACGAGCAGTACTTC. Its translation: CASSLNHEQYF. Complete variable domain (other parts from reference TRBV5-4 and TRBJ2-7): ETGVTQSPTHLIKTRGQQVTLRCSSQSGHNTVSWYQQALGQGPQFIFQYYREEENGRGNFPPRFSGLQFPNYSSELNVNALELDDSALYLCASSLNHEQYFGPGTRLTVT.

J is TRBJ2-2 and V is TRBV10-2; 12 bases match TRBD1. CDR1 and CDR2 (germline): WSHSY, SAAADI. The CDR3 contains 18 residues. Trimming removed 7 bases from V and 6 bases from J; junction bases left unmatched: 15. CDR3: CASIQKAGTGGYPGELFF. In DNA, the CDR3 is TGCGCCAGCATCCAAAAAGCCGGGACAGGGGGCTACCCCGGGGAGCTGTTTTTT.

This clone was seen only once. The chain links TRBV9 to TRBJ1-2; D is undetermined. Trimming took 6 bases from V and 5 from J, leaving 14 bases between them. There are 13 residues in the CDR3. CDR1 and CDR2 from the germline V gene are SGDLS and YYNGEE. The CDR3 sequence: CASKRATTYGYTF. CDR3 coding DNA: TGTGCCAGCAAAAGGGCCACTACGTATGGCTACACCTTC.

This chain connects TRBV5-5 to TRBJ2-7; 8 nucleotides agree with TRBD1. The J segment lost 5 bases and the V segment lost 3 bases, leaving 4 bases of the junction unmatched. From germline, CDR1 is SGHKS and CDR2 YYEKEE (reference sequence). The CDR3 loop spans 13 amino acids. CDR3 loop: CASSSDRVDEQYF. CDR3 sequence (DNA): TGTGCCAGCAGCTCGGACAGGGTCGACGAGCAGTACTTC.

The V and J genes are TRBV30 and TRBJ1-2; D is possibly TRBD1 (5 bases). V lost 4 bases and J 2 bases, leaving 14 bases between the germline ends. The CDR3 has 14 amino acids. The germline V gene encodes CDR1 GTSNPN and CDR2 SVGIG (reference sequence). The CDR3 sequence is CAWIYKGMNYGYTF. CDR3 sequence (DNA): TGTGCCTGGATTTATAAGGGGATGAACTATGGCTACACCTTC.

The J gene is TRBJ2-5, the V gene TRBV4-1; 12 bases line up with TRBD2. The CDR3 extends over 15 amino acids. V gave up 4 bases and J gave up 5 bases; unmatched junction bases: 5. Germline V gene sequence: CDR1 MGHRA, CDR2 YSYEKL. CDR3 sequence (DNA): TGCGCCAGCAGCCTGTCGGGACTAGCGGGTGAGACCCAGTACTTC. Its protein product is CASSLSGLAGETQYF.

V usage is TRBV9 and J usage is TRBJ2-7; possibly TRBD2 for D (7 bases). Germline-derived CDR1 and CDR2 are SGDLS and YYNGEE. CDR3 length equals 15 residues. V was clipped by 0 bases and J by 3 bases, with 13 bases between them. The CDR3, as DNA: TGTGCCAGCAGCGTAGACGGGGGGCGGATCTACGAGCAGTACTTC. This gives the protein CASSVDGGRIYEQYF.

This clone was observed a single time. The chain has TRBV4-1 and TRBJ2-3; the D is unclear. The V gene lost 4 bases and the J gene lost 5 bases, with 13 bases spanning the gap. The V gene's germline CDR1 is MGHRA and CDR2 YSYEKL. The CDR3 is 14 residues long. CDR3 DNA sequence: TGCGCCAGCAGCCTGCCGCATAGGGTAGATACGCAGTATTTT. Translated: CASSLPHRVDTQYF.

The J gene is TRBJ2-7, the V gene TRBV7-8; D is undetermined. The V end lost 5 bases, the J end lost 2 bases, and 13 bases lay between the germline ends. There are 14 residues in the CDR3. Germline V gene data show CDR1 as SGHVS and CDR2 as FQNEAQ. CDR3 residues: CASSTRDPTYEQYF. CDR3 coding DNA: TGTGCCAGCAGCACCCGAGACCCAACCTACGAGCAGTACTTC.

The chain uses TRBV4-1 and TRBJ2-2; no firm D call. The CDR3 runs to 16 residues. The V end lost 0 bases, the J end lost 1 base, and 9 bases lay between the germline ends. CDR1 is MGHRA and CDR2 is YSYEKL in the germline V gene. CDR3 protein: CASSQDPSLNTGELFF. Here the CDR3 DNA reads TGCGCCAGCAGCCAAGACCCCTCTCTGAACACCGGGGAGCTGTTTTTT.

This chain uses TRBV6-5 with TRBJ2-2; perhaps TRBD2 as D (6 bases). Looked up from germline, CDR1 is MNHEY and CDR2 is SVGAGI. V was shortened by 6 bases and J by 4 bases, with 12 bases between the two germline ends. The CDR3 has 14 residues. The CDR3 DNA is TGTGCCAGCAGAGATTGGCGGGGCACCGGGGAGCTGTTTTTT. Residues: CASRDWRGTGELFF.

The chain has TRBV28 and TRBJ2-3; D is unresolved. From germline, CDR1 is MDHEN and CDR2 SYDVKM. V shed 3 bases and J shed 4 bases, with 5 bases lying between them. This CDR3 spans 12 amino acids. The CDR3: CASSLAADTQYF. The CDR3 nucleotides are TGTGCCAGCAGTTTGGCCGCAGATACGCAGTATTTT.

The chain employs TRBV27 and TRBJ2-1; 7 nucleotides line up with TRBD2. Germline values: CDR1 MNHEY, CDR2 SMNVEV (reference sequence). J gave up 8 bases and V 3 bases, and 10 bases lay outside the gene matches. The CDR3 spans 15 residues. CDR3 sequence: CASSFLAEGGDEQFF. DNA of the CDR3: TGTGCCAGCAGTTTCCTAGCGGAAGGAGGAGATGAGCAGTTCTTC.

V gene TRBV27 combines with J gene TRBJ2-1, with 7 bases lining up with TRBD2. V lost 4 bases, J lost 6 bases, and 15 bases stayed unmatched. CDR1 and CDR2 from the germline V gene are MNHEY and SMNVEV (reference sequence). The length of the CDR3 is 17 residues. CDR3 in DNA: TGTGCCAGCAGTTATCATCGGACGGGAGGACTGATCAATGAGCAGTTCTTC. It encodes CASSYHRTGGLINEQFF.

The gene calls are TRBV5-5 and TRBJ1-4, with 7 nucleotides matching TRBD1. Looked up from germline, CDR1 is SGHKS and CDR2 is YYEKEE (reference sequence). The CDR3 extends over 20 amino acids. The V gene end was trimmed by 0 bases and the J gene end by 3 bases; junction bases not matched to a gene: 17. CDR3 bases: TGTGCCAGCAGCTTGGTGCCCGTGAACTCAGACAGGGCATCTAATGAAAAACTGTTTTTT. Its translation: CASSLVPVNSDRASNEKLFF.

This sequence joins TRBV7-9 and TRBJ1-2, with D uncertain. The CDR3 loop spans 16 amino acids. Deletions cut 4 bases from V and 2 bases from J, with 17 bases between. CDR1 is SEHNR and CDR2 is FQNEAQ in the germline V gene (reference sequence). The CDR3 protein is CASSSGKDGINYGYTF. CDR3 DNA sequence: TGTGCCAGCAGCTCCGGGAAGGACGGAATAAACTATGGCTACACCTTC.

The chain has TRBV6-1 and TRBJ2-7, with D possibly TRBD2 on 5 matching bases. Germline values: CDR1 MNHNS, CDR2 SASEGT. V was cut by 3 bases and J by 6 bases, with 12 bases left in between. This CDR3 region has 13 residues. The CDR3 loop is CASSDFLGLEQYF. CDR3 in DNA: TGTGCCAGCAGTGATTTCCTAGGACTCGAGCAGTACTTC.

This clone appeared a single time. The chain links TRBV19 to TRBJ2-1; TRBD2 matches 10 bases. Germline CDR1 LNHDA, CDR2 SQIVND (reference sequence). Trimming removed 2 bases from V and 12 bases from J; junction bases left unmatched: 13. The CDR3 extends over 16 amino acids. The CDR3 protein is CASSISEREGSLGQFF. CDR3 DNA: TGTGCCAGTAGTATAAGCGAGCGGGAGGGTAGTCTGGGGCAGTTCTTC.

This clone was counted once. The J gene is TRBJ2-3, the V gene TRBV7-9; 7 nucleotides agree with TRBD2. CDR1 is SEHNR, CDR2 FQNEAQ, per germline (reference sequence). CDR3 size: 15 residues. V gave up 2 bases and J gave up 1 base; unmatched junction bases: 3. This chain's CDR3 is CASSLTLAGTDTQYF. The CDR3 nucleotides are TGTGCCAGCAGCTTAACCCTAGCGGGCACAGATACGCAGTATTTT.

Details on this clone: In the same sample, other DNA sequences code for this CDR3. The V gene is TRBV29-1, the J gene TRBJ2-7; 10 bases are shared with TRBD1. Germline CDR1 reads SQVTM; CDR2 reads ANQGSEA. The junction had 3 bases not matched to a gene; V was cut back by 1 base and J by 3 bases. CDR3 length: 14 residues. This chain's CDR3 is CSVEAGTGVYEQYF. The CDR3 DNA is TGCAGCGTTGAAGCCGGGACAGGGGTCTACGAGCAGTACTTC.

About this clone itself: Other DNA sequences in this sample translate to the same CDR3. The chain combines TRBV2 with TRBJ2-7; weak D call: TRBD1 (6 bases). Trimming shortened V by 6 bases and J by 2 bases, and 8 bases separated the two germline ends. The CDR3 is made up of 12 amino acids. Germline V gene sequence: CDR1 SNHLY, CDR2 FYNNEI. The CDR3 loop is CASSGTTYEQYF. For the CDR3, the DNA is TGTGCCAGCAGCGGGACAACCTACGAGCAGTACTTC.

The V and J genes are TRBV13 and TRBJ1-5; TRBD1 aligns across 8 bases. The CDR3 contains 12 residues. Trimming took 4 bases from V and 9 from J; bases not matched to a gene: 2. The germline CDR1 and CDR2 sequences are PRHDT and FYEKMQ (reference sequence). CDR3 loop: CASSSGGGPQHF. Written as DNA, the CDR3 is TGTGCCAGCAGCTCAGGGGGCGGGCCCCAGCATTTT.

This clone was seen just once. The chain carries TRBV2 and TRBJ2-3; 7 nucleotides match TRBD2. CDR3 size: 17 residues. Looked up from germline, CDR1 is SNHLY and CDR2 is FYNNEI. With 0 bases clipped from V and 6 bases from J, the junction kept 12 bases outside the gene matches. The CDR3, as DNA: TGTGCCAGCAGTGAAGCGCTTTTGCGGGAGAGTGTTGATACGCAGTATTTT. The encoded protein is CASSEALLRESVDTQYF. The entire variable domain, with the rest obtained from reference TRBV2 and TRBJ2-3, is as follows: EPEVTQTPSHQVTQMGQEVILRCVPISNHLYFYWYRQILGQKVEFLVSFYNNEISEKSEIFDDQFSVERPDGSNFTLKIRSTKLEDSAMYFCASSEALLRESVDTQYFGPGTRLTVL.

The gene calls are TRBV7-6 and TRBJ2-7; no reliable D call. The germline CDR1 and CDR2 sequences are SGHVS and FNYEAQ. This CDR3 is 14 amino acids long. Trimming took 1 base from V and 1 from J, leaving 8 bases between them. CDR3: CASSLDIGSYEQYF. The CDR3 nucleotides are TGTGCCAGCAGCTTAGATATAGGATCCTACGAGCAGTACTTC.

The chain uses TRBV29-1 and TRBJ2-5; D remains unclear. The CDR3 length is 10 residues. The ends were cut back, 7 bases at V and 3 bases at J, with 6 bases in the middle. Germline V gene lookup returns CDR1 SQVTM and CDR2 ANQGSEA. The CDR3 bases are TGCAGCGGGTCTAAAGAGACCCAGTACTTC. Its translation: CSGSKETQYF.